The 14 T cell receptor beta chains below all came from one sample that was sequenced in a study of shared clonotypes between healthy human individuals. Generated by immunoSEQ multiplex PCR, the TCRdb table keeps only in-frame clones and is missing some. The table includes over 1.4 million clones, approximately 96% detected once. The sample taken for sequencing was naive CD4+ T cells sorted from blood. Described subset: CD45RA+ positively selected. Every receptor here comes from a man aged 30 to 39 in good health.

This rearrangement joins TRBV6-5 to TRBJ2-7; D is ambiguous. V gave up 0 bases and J gave up 0 bases, with 9 bases separating them. The CDR3 is made up of 15 amino acids. Germline V gene data show CDR1 as MNHEY and CDR2 as SVGAGI. Here the CDR3 reads CASSYSRRHSYEQYF. CDR3 in DNA: TGTGCCAGCAGTTACTCGAGGCGCCACTCCTACGAGCAGTACTTC.

The CDR3 loop is CASSPNPPDRDGPQHF. CDR3 nucleotide sequence: TGTGCCAGCAGTCCTAACCCCCCGGACAGGGATGGGCCCCAGCATTTT. The gene calls are TRBV27 and TRBJ1-5; 8 nucleotides match TRBD1. Trimming cost V 5 bases and J 9 bases; bases outside gene matches: 15. CDR3 length: 16 amino acids. Per the germline V gene, CDR1 is MNHEY and CDR2 is SMNVEV (reference sequence).

The chain employs TRBV10-3 and TRBJ2-3; maybe TRBD1 (6 bases). Deletions cut 6 bases from V and 3 bases from J, with 16 bases between. Looked up from germline, CDR1 is ENHRY and CDR2 is SYGVKD. This CDR3 comprises 15 residues. The CDR3 protein is CAISEQGLATDTQYF. The CDR3 bases are TGTGCCATCAGCGAACAGGGATTGGCGACAGATACGCAGTATTTT.

V gene TRBV5-1 combines with J gene TRBJ2-3; 11 bases are shared with TRBD2. This CDR3 has 23 residues. The J segment lost 3 bases and the V segment lost 4 bases, leaving 28 bases of the junction unmatched. Germline CDR1 reads SGHRS; CDR2 reads YFSETQ. The CDR3 nucleotides are TGCGCCAGCAGCGTTGGTCCATTGCGCACAGGGGGCCCTAGCGGGAGGTTGACAGATACGCAGTATTTT. Encoded protein: CASSVGPLRTGGPSGRLTDTQYF.

This chain links TRBV25-1 with TRBJ2-3; D gene ambiguous. The CDR3 runs 12 residues. V lost 8 bases, J lost 2 bases, and 8 bases lay in between. Germline CDR1 and CDR2: MGHDK and SYGVNS. The DNA for the CDR3 is TGTGCCAGCTCCCAGGTCACAGATACGCAGTATTTT. Amino acids: CASSQVTDTQYF.

The CDR3 bases are TGTGCCAGCAGCCCCATACAAGTGACAGGAACCCACTACGAGCAGTACTTC. It yields the protein CASSPIQVTGTHYEQYF. This rearrangement joins TRBV7-2 to TRBJ2-7; maybe TRBD1 (6 bases). In germline, CDR1 is SGHTA, CDR2 FQGNSA. Trimming took 5 bases from V and 3 from J, leaving 23 bases between them. The CDR3 loop spans 17 amino acids.

V is TRBV7-9 and J is TRBJ2-7; tentative D call: TRBD2 (5 bases). This CDR3 region has 13 residues. CDR1 SEHNR and CDR2 FQNEAQ come from the germline V gene (reference sequence). V was cut by 3 bases and J by 12 bases, with 18 bases left in between. CDR3 coding DNA: TGTGCCAGCAGCTTGCCCTCCCAGGCCGCGGGGTACTTC. This translates into CASSLPSQAAGYF.

The chain combines TRBV5-4 with TRBJ2-7; D not certain. CDR3 length: 13 amino acids. The V end was cut by 3 bases, the J end by 0 bases, with 7 bases between. CDR1 and CDR2 from the germline V gene are SGHNT and YYREEE (reference sequence). The CDR3 DNA sequence: TGTGCCAGCAGCTCCCAAAGCTCCTACGAGCAGTACTTC. It encodes CASSSQSSYEQYF.

The CDR3 protein is CASGSRRVDTEAFF. As DNA, the CDR3 is TGTGCTAGTGGCTCCAGGAGGGTTGACACTGAAGCTTTCTTT. This sequence joins TRBV12-5 and TRBJ1-1; D unclear. The V gene lost 6 bases and the J gene lost 3 bases, with 14 bases spanning the gap. Germline V gives CDR1 LGHNT, CDR2 FRNRAP. The CDR3 sequence is 14 residues long. Based on the CDR3 plus reference TRBV12-5 and TRBJ1-1, the full variable domain is DARVTQTPRHKVTEMGQEVTMRCQPILGHNTVFWYRQTMMQGLELLAYFRNRAPLDDSGMPKDRFSAEMPDATLATLKIQPSEPRDSAVYFCASGSRRVDTEAFFGQGTRLTVV.

This chain joins TRBV11-3 and TRBJ2-2; 11 nucleotides match TRBD2. CDR3 size: 16 residues. V shed 2 bases, J shed 3 bases, and the junction held 2 bases outside the gene matches. Germline CDR1 SGHNT, CDR2 YENEEA. In nucleotides, the CDR3 is TGTGCCAGCAGCTTACTACTAGCGGGAGACACCGGGGAGCTGTTTTTT. Translation: CASSLLLAGDTGELFF.

The table lists this clone with a count of one. J is TRBJ1-2 and V is TRBV28; D is undetermined. V dropped 7 bases and J dropped 8 bases, with 11 bases sitting between them. Germline CDR1 and CDR2: MDHEN and SYDVKM. The CDR3 spans 11 residues. The CDR3: CASNREAGYTF. The CDR3 DNA sequence: TGTGCCAGCAATAGGGAAGCGGGCTACACCTTC.

The J gene is TRBJ1-1, the V gene TRBV6-6, with D unclear. This CDR3 has 11 amino acids. V lost 2 bases to trimming and J lost 10 bases, with 8 bases between them. CDR1 is MNHNY and CDR2 is SVGAGI in the germline V gene (reference sequence). CDR3 sequence (DNA): TGTGCCAGCAGTTACCCCGGCGGAGCTTTCTTT. This sequence encodes CASSYPGGAFF.

V gene TRBV4-3 combines with J gene TRBJ2-5; D may correspond to TRBD1 or TRBD2 (5 bases each). The J call is uncertain, as TRBJ2-7 better fits the DNA end. The CDR3 has 15 residues. The germline V gene encodes CDR1 LGHNA and CDR2 YSLEER. In DNA form, the CDR3 reads TGCGCCAGCAGCCAAGATGCAGGGTGGGAGTACGAGCAGTACTTC. It is translated as CASSQDAGWEYEQYF.

J is TRBJ2-3 and V is TRBV21-1; the listed D gene, TRBD2, was not tested against the DNA. TRBV21-1 corresponds to a pseudogene. The CDR3 is made up of 16 amino acids. Here the CDR3 DNA reads TGTGCCAGCAGCAAGACCGGGACTAGCGCTAGAGATACGCAGTATTTT. Protein: CASSKTGTSARDTQYF.